This entry lists 27 T cell receptor beta chains sequenced from one sample in a study of T cell responses to AZD1222 COVID-19 vaccine (dated by TCRdb to the early 2020s). The library was generated by the immunoSEQ multiplex PCR assay. The table comes from immuneACCESS by way of TCRdb, which keeps in-frame sequences with V and J called. Part of the clones is missing from these tables; in studies checked, under half for an unresolved V gene and the rest for unknown reasons. This sample gives about 150,000 clones in total; about 90% of them show up just once. The ten largest account for roughly 4.6% of the sample. In light of the paper, this sample's time point label describes: baseline before first vaccination. Source: peripheral blood, taken on day 0 of AZD1222 vaccination. These receptors were taken from an adult in good health.

This chain links TRBV12-3 or TRBV12-4 with TRBJ2-3; D unresolved. V was clipped by 7 bases and J by 2 bases, with 4 bases between them. This CDR3 has 11 amino acids. The CDR3 here is CASTLTDTQYF. The CDR3 coding sequence is TGTGCCAGCACCCTCACAGATACGCAGTATTTT.

This chain links TRBV6-2 or TRBV6-3 with TRBJ1-5, with unresolved D. The V gene lost 0 bases and the J gene lost 0 bases, with 6 bases spanning the gap. Germline assignment: CDR1 MNHEY and CDR2 SVGEGT. This CDR3 has 15 amino acids. The CDR3 here is CASSYSTASNQPQHF. DNA for the CDR3: TGTGCCAGCAGTTACTCGACCGCTAGCAATCAGCCCCAGCATTTT.

The rearrangement uses TRBV7-2 and TRBJ2-3, with 7 bases that match TRBD2. V lost 8 bases to trimming and J lost 2 bases; unmatched junction nucleotides: 4. The CDR3 is 13 amino acids. Germline-derived CDR1 and CDR2 are SGHTA and FQGNSA. The CDR3 region is CASSSGATDTQYF. DNA for the CDR3: TGTGCCAGCTCCAGCGGGGCCACAGATACGCAGTATTTT.

V gene TRBV6-2 or TRBV6-3 combines with J gene TRBJ1-6; 8 nucleotides agree with TRBD1. The CDR3 covers 17 residues. V lost 0 bases, J lost 3 bases, and 4 bases stayed unmatched. The germline V gene has CDR1 MNHEY and CDR2 SVGEGT. The CDR3 region is CASSYSSDRDYNSPLHF. The CDR3, as DNA: TGTGCCAGCAGTTACTCGTCGGACAGGGACTATAATTCACCCCTCCACTTT.

V is TRBV7-8 and J is TRBJ1-6, with D possibly matching TRBD1 (6 bases). Trimming took 1 base from V and 8 from J, leaving 12 bases between them. Germline CDR1 is SGHVS and CDR2 is FQNEAQ. CDR3 length: 15 amino acids. CDR3 residues: CASSLGGQGHSPLHF. The CDR3 DNA reads as TGTGCCAGCAGCTTAGGAGGCCAGGGGCATTCACCCCTCCACTTT.

This chain joins TRBV9 and TRBJ2-7, with 7 bases that match TRBD2. The CDR3 is 14 amino acids. Germline V gives CDR1 SGDLS, CDR2 YYNGEE. The V and J ends lost 2 bases and 4 bases, in that order; junction bases with no gene match: 6. The CDR3 sequence is CASSVTGGSYEQYF. CDR3 bases: TGTGCCAGCAGCGTGACGGGCGGGAGTTACGAGCAGTACTTC.

V gene TRBV2 combines with J gene TRBJ2-1; unclear D gene. This CDR3 contains 15 residues. The germline CDR1 and CDR2 sequences are SNHLY and FYNNEI. V lost 3 bases and J lost 0, with 9 bases in between. CDR3 sequence (DNA): TGTGCCAGCAGTGATGGAGTGTACTCCTACAATGAGCAGTTCTTC. It is translated as CASSDGVYSYNEQFF. The variable domain in full, with the rest retrieved from reference TRBV2 and TRBJ2-1, is EPEVTQTPSHQVTQMGQEVILRCVPISNHLYFYWYRQILGQKVEFLVSFYNNEISEKSEIFDDQFSVERPDGSNFTLKIRSTKLEDSAMYFCASSDGVYSYNEQFFGPGTRLTVL.

The chain joins TRBV19 to TRBJ2-1; TRBD1 agrees at 9 bases. This CDR3 comprises 15 residues. The V segment lost 0 bases and the J segment 6 bases; nucleotides outside the gene matches: 3. CDR1 is LNHDA and CDR2 is SQIVND in the germline V gene (reference sequence). For the CDR3, the DNA is TGTGCCAGTAGTATAGATGGGACAGGGTCCAATGAGCAGTTCTTC. This encodes CASSIDGTGSNEQFF.

The V and J genes are TRBV5-1 and TRBJ2-7; tentative D call: TRBD1 (5 bases). Germline-derived CDR1 and CDR2 are SGHRS and YFSETQ. The ends were cut back, 2 bases at V and 3 bases at J, with 18 bases in the middle. There are 16 residues in the CDR3. CDR3 nucleotide sequence: TGCGCCAGCAGCTTACCCCCGACAGCAACCCTCTACGAGCAGTACTTC. Its protein product is CASSLPPTATLYEQYF. Together with reference TRBV5-1 and TRBJ2-7, the CDR3 gives the full variable domain: KAGVTQTPRYLIKTRGQQVTLSCSPISGHRSVSWYQQTPGQGLQFLFEYFSETQRNKGNFPGRFSGRQFSNSRSEMNVSTLELGDSALYLCASSLPPTATLYEQYFGPGTRLTVT.

The chain joins TRBV28 to TRBJ2-1; D unresolved. Germline CDR1 and CDR2: MDHEN and SYDVKM. V dropped 6 bases and J dropped 9 bases, with 21 bases sitting between them. The CDR3 runs 15 residues. The CDR3 spells CASSSGSGPMVEQFF. CDR3 nucleotides: TGTGCCAGCAGCTCCGGGTCGGGCCCAATGGTTGAGCAGTTCTTC.

The chain combines TRBV7-6 with TRBJ2-2; 8 bases fit TRBD1. There are 16 residues in the CDR3. The V and J ends lost 1 base and 6 bases, in that order; junction bases with no gene match: 7. In germline, CDR1 is SGHVS, CDR2 FNYEAQ. Here the CDR3 reads CASSLVEDREAGELFF. The CDR3 DNA reads TGTGCCAGCAGCTTAGTGGAGGACAGGGAGGCCGGGGAGCTGTTTTTT.

The rearrangement uses TRBV7-9 and TRBJ1-3, with 7 bases lining up with TRBD1. The CDR3 consists of 15 residues. The trim removed 6 bases at V and 0 bases at J, leaving 5 bases unmatched. Looked up from germline, CDR1 is SEHNR and CDR2 is FQNEAQ (reference sequence). The CDR3 reads CASRKSGGSGNTIYF. CDR3 nucleotide sequence: TGTGCCAGCAGGAAATCAGGGGGCTCTGGAAACACCATATATTTT.

The V and J genes are TRBV28 and TRBJ1-1, with D possibly TRBD1 on 5 matching bases. Per the germline V gene, CDR1 is MDHEN and CDR2 is SYDVKM. The CDR3 covers 13 residues. Trimming left V 1 base short and J 3 bases short, with 6 bases between. The CDR3 sequence is CASSLLGHTEAFF. The CDR3 DNA reads TGTGCCAGCAGTTTATTGGGACACACTGAAGCTTTCTTT. The variable domain in full, with the rest retrieved from reference TRBV28 and TRBJ1-1, is DVKVTQSSRYLVKRTGEKVFLECVQDMDHENMFWYRQDPGLGLRLIYFSYDVKMKEKGDIPEGYSVSREKKERFSLILESASTNQTSMYLCASSLLGHTEAFFGQGTRLTVV.

The CDR3 loop reads CASSFLVGGSLRETQYF. The CDR3 nucleotides read TGTGCCAGCAGTTTCCTTGTAGGCGGGAGTCTCAGAGAGACCCAGTACTTC. The rearrangement joins TRBV28 to TRBJ2-5; 7 bases match TRBD2. There are 17 residues in the CDR3. Trimming at V came to 3 bases and at J to 4 bases, leaving 14 bases not matched to a gene. Germline V gives CDR1 MDHEN, CDR2 SYDVKM.

This rearrangement joins TRBV27 to TRBJ1-6, with D perhaps TRBD1 (6 bases). The V gene's germline CDR1 is MNHEY and CDR2 SMNVEV (reference sequence). The CDR3 has 14 amino acids. Trimming cost V 6 bases and J 7 bases, with 13 bases left between them. The CDR3 DNA follows: TGTGCCAGCAGAGTCGGACAGAGCAATTCACCCCTCCACTTT. Translated: CASRVGQSNSPLHF.

This sequence joins TRBV5-4 and TRBJ1-1; unclear D gene. The CDR3 is 15 amino acids. Trimming took off 0 bases at V and 1 base at J, with 10 bases between the two ends. CDR1 is SGHNT and CDR2 is YYREEE in the germline V gene (reference sequence). Here the CDR3 reads CASSLGPTTNTEAFF. The CDR3 DNA reads as TGTGCCAGCAGCTTGGGCCCGACAACGAACACTGAAGCTTTCTTT.

The chain combines TRBV18 with TRBJ2-6, with no clear D. This CDR3 contains 19 residues. The germline gives CDR1 KGHSH, CDR2 LQKENI. Trimming removed 6 bases from V and 0 bases from J, with 21 bases in between. The CDR3 protein is CASSLKPGVKHSGANVLTF. CDR3 nucleotide sequence: TGTGCCAGCTCTCTCAAGCCTGGGGTCAAACACTCTGGGGCCAACGTCCTGACTTTC.

CDR3 in DNA: TGTGCCAGCAGTTTCCAAGACAGGGCACAGGAGAACTCCTACAATGAGCAGTTCTTC. Its translation: CASSFQDRAQENSYNEQFF. This chain uses TRBV28 with TRBJ2-1, with 7 bases lining up with TRBD1. From germline, CDR1 is MDHEN and CDR2 SYDVKM. This CDR3 comprises 19 residues. The V and J ends lost 3 bases and 0 bases, in that order; junction bases with no gene match: 14.

V gene TRBV6-5 combines with J gene TRBJ1-1; D is possibly TRBD1 (5 bases). The germline V and J ends were trimmed by 1 base and 3 bases, with 6 bases remaining between them. Germline-derived CDR1 and CDR2 are MNHEY and SVGAGI. This CDR3 comprises 13 residues. The CDR3: CASSYWGYTEAFF. In nucleotides, the CDR3 is TGTGCCAGCAGTTACTGGGGGTACACTGAAGCTTTCTTT.

The gene calls are TRBV4-2 and TRBJ2-7; TRBD1 might be the D (6 bases). Germline CDR1 reads LGHNA; CDR2 reads YNFKEQ. The CDR3 contains 16 residues. The V gene lost 0 bases and the J gene lost 2 bases, with 14 bases spanning the gap. The CDR3 spells CASSQESGARTYEQYF. The CDR3 nucleotides read TGTGCCAGCAGCCAAGAGTCAGGGGCTAGAACCTACGAGCAGTACTTC.

The V call is TRBV3-1 (or the pseudogene TRBV3-2), the J call TRBJ1-1; D not resolved. CDR1 and CDR2 from the germline V gene are LGHDT and YNNKEL (reference sequence). The length of the CDR3 is 13 residues. V was pared by 8 bases and J by 1 base, with 11 bases between. Here the CDR3 reads CASPPEENTEAFF. The DNA for the CDR3 is TGTGCCAGCCCACCGGAGGAGAACACTGAAGCTTTCTTT.

The chain combines TRBV4-2 with TRBJ1-5; D is possibly TRBD1 (5 bases). Germline lookup yields CDR1 LGHNA and CDR2 YNFKEQ. The CDR3 runs to 15 residues. V lost 3 bases and J 0 bases, leaving 9 bases between the germline ends. The CDR3 spells CASSQGLNSNQPQHF. The CDR3 DNA sequence: TGTGCCAGCAGCCAGGGACTGAATAGCAATCAGCCCCAGCATTTT.

The rearrangement uses TRBV6-4 and TRBJ2-1, with 8 bases matching TRBD2. Germline CDR1 and CDR2: MRHNA and SNTAGT. Trimming removed 3 bases from V and 7 bases from J; junction bases left unmatched: 8. The CDR3 extends over 15 amino acids. CDR3 residues: CASSESGASGNEQFF. DNA for the CDR3: TGTGCCAGCAGTGAATCTGGGGCTAGCGGGAATGAGCAGTTCTTC.

V usage is TRBV29-1 and J usage is TRBJ1-4; D possibly corresponds to TRBD1 (5 bases). Germline V gene lookup returns CDR1 SQVTM and CDR2 ANQGSEA. V was pared by 3 bases and J by 7 bases, with 21 bases between. This CDR3 spans 16 amino acids. In DNA form, the CDR3 reads TGCAGCGTTGACACCGGGACGGCTCGACCGGGTGAAAAACTGTTTTTT. Protein: CSVDTGTARPGEKLFF.

This rearrangement joins TRBV19 to TRBJ2-7, with 8 bases matching TRBD2. CDR1 LNHDA and CDR2 SQIVND come from the germline V gene (reference sequence). This CDR3 is 14 amino acids long. Unmatched junction bases numbered 2, after V lost 3 bases and J lost 1 base. The CDR3 DNA sequence: TGTGCCAGTAGTATTACTAGCGGATCCTACGAGCAGTACTTC. Translated: CASSITSGSYEQYF. Based on the CDR3 plus reference TRBV19 and TRBJ2-7, the full variable domain is DGGITQSPKYLFRKEGQNVTLSCEQNLNHDAMYWYRQDPGQGLRLIYYSQIVNDFQKGDIAEGYSVSREKKESFPLTVTSAQKNPTAFYLCASSITSGSYEQYFGPGTRLTVT.

The J gene is TRBJ1-1, the V gene TRBV6-5; D is perhaps TRBD1 (6 bases). V lost 5 bases and J 7 bases, leaving 14 bases between the germline ends. CDR1 is MNHEY and CDR2 is SVGAGI in the germline V gene. There are 13 residues in the CDR3. CDR3: CASSLRTVGEAFF. CDR3 in DNA: TGTGCCAGCAGTCTACGGACAGTAGGTGAAGCTTTCTTT.

CDR3 DNA: TGTGCCAGCAGCTTAAGAACAAGACCGGCCTACGAGCAGTACTTC. Protein: CASSLRTRPAYEQYF. The rearrangement links TRBV7-2 to TRBJ2-7, with D hard to call. V shed 2 bases and J shed 2 bases, with 13 bases lying between them. This CDR3 region has 15 residues. Germline V gene data show CDR1 as SGHTA and CDR2 as FQGNSA.